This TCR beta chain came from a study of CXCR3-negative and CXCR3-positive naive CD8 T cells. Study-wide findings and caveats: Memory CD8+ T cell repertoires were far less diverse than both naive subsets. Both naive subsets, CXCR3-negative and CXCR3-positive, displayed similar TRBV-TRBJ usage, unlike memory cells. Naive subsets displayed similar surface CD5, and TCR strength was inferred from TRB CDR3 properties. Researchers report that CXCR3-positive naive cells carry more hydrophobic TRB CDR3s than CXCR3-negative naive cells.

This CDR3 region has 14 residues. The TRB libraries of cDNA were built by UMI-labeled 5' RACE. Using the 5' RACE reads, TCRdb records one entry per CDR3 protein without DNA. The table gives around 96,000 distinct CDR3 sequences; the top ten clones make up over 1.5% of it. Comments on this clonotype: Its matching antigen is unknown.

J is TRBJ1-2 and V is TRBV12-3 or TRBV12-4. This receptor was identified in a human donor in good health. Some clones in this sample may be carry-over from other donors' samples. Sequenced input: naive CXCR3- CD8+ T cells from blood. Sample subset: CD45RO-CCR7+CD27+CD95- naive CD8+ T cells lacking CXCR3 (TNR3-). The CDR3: CASSPNGYIYGYTF.